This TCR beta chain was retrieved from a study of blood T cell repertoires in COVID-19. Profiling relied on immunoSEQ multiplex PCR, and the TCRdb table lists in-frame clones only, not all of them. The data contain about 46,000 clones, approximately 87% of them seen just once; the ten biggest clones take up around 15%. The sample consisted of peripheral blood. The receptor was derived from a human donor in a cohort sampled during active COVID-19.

CDR3 sequence reads: CASSAGTSGSQETQYF. DNA for the CDR3: TGTGCCAGCAGCGCGGGGACTAGCGGGTCTCAAGAGACCCAGTACTTC. The genes are TRBV9 and TRBJ2-5; 12 nucleotides agree with TRBD2. The CDR3 runs to 16 residues. Germline trimming cut 3 bases from V and 2 bases from J; bases unmatched to any gene: 5. Germline-derived CDR1 and CDR2 are SGDLS and YYNGEE.